This is a list of T cell receptor beta chains from one sample in a study of T cell repertoires in cytomegalovirus infection. A single record per CDR3 protein comes from TCRdb applying MiXCR to the reads. In the table there are fewer than 550,000 distinct CDR3 sequences, about 17% of which are singletons. The sequenced sample was CD8+ T cells from PBMCs. The source is a human donor in good health (CMV status not recorded). Some clones in this sample may be carry-over from other donors' samples. The CDR3 runs from the conserved cysteine through the conserved F or W. A D gene is named only where the DNA matches it firmly. Clone size is given for some rows only: seen once, a few or many times, or a class if the clone is expanded.

TRBV27	TRBD1	TRBJ2-7	many	CASSQGTGGHEQYF	TGTGCCAGCAGTCAGGGGACAGGGGGCCACGAGCAGTACTTC
TRBV12-3/TRBV12-4	TRBD1	TRBJ1-5	many	CASSHRGQGTISNQPQHF	TGTGCCAGCAGCCACCGGGGACAGGGGACAATTAGCAATCAGCCCCAGCATTTT
TRBV10-3	TRBD1	TRBJ2-7	-	CAISDTGGNPEQYF	TGTGCCATCAGTGACACAGGGGGTAACCCCGAGCAGTACTTC
TRBV27	-	TRBJ2-7	-	CASSLAEGYYEQYF	TGTGCCAGCAGTCTCGCGGAGGGCTACTACGAGCAGTACTTC
TRBV7-9	TRBD1	TRBJ2-1	-	CASSVLAGQGFNEQFF	TGTGCCAGCAGCGTATTGGCGGGACAGGGCTTCAATGAGCAGTTCTTC
TRBV7-9	-	TRBJ1-6	many	CASSFPLPSPLHF	TGTGCCAGCAGTTTCCCCCTCCCTTCACCCCTCCACTTT
TRBV7-8	TRBD2	TRBJ2-5	-	CASSLVASGGPYEQETPYF	TGTGCCAGCAGCTTAGTCGCTAGCGGGGGGCCTTATGAGCAAGAGACCCCGTACTTC
TRBV27	-	TRBJ1-2	-	CASSSYQTAMNYGYTF	TGTGCCAGCAGTTCCTACCAGACAGCGATGAACTATGGCTACACCTTC
TRBV11-1	-	TRBJ1-2	many	CASSPGWSRYGYTF	TGTGCCAGCAGCCCCGGATGGTCGAGATATGGCTACACCTTC
TRBV9	-	TRBJ2-3	many	CASSVEELRPTDTQYF	TGTGCCAGCAGCGTAGAGGAACTTCGGCCCACAGATACGCAGTATTTT
TRBV7-9	-	TRBJ1-1	-	CASWELESTEAFF	TGTGCCAGTTGGGAACTTGAGTCCACTGAAGCTTTCTTT
TRBV11-2	-	TRBJ2-5	many	CASSKQGTETQYF	TGTGCCAGCAGCAAACAGGGAACGGAGACCCAGTACTTC
TRBV9	-	TRBJ1-2	-	CASSVAGTGANYGYTF	TGTGCCAGCAGCGTAGCGGGGACCGGAGCTAACTATGGCTACACCTTC
TRBV3-1	-	TRBJ2-1	few	CASSRNPLGYTEYNEQFF	TGTGCCAGCAGCCGGAACCCCTTAGGATATACTGAATACAATGAGCAGTTCTTC
TRBV7-3	-	TRBJ1-1	many	CASSLGTGGAFF	TGTGCCAGCAGCCTGGGGACGGGAGGAGCTTTCTTT
TRBV5-4	-	TRBJ2-2	-	CVAQENTGELFF	TGTGTTGCCCAGGAGAACACCGGGGAGCTGTTTTTT
TRBV7-9	-	TRBJ2-1	many	CAFVGERLNEQFF	TGTGCCTTTGTGGGGGAAAGGTTAAATGAGCAGTTCTTC
TRBV6-1	-	TRBJ2-2	-	CASSETGLHPELFF	TGTGCCAGCAGTGAAACGGGCCTCCACCCGGAGCTGTTTTTT
TRBV6-5	-	TRBJ2-2	many	CASSYSRPGSIYTGELFF	TGTGCCAGCAGTTACTCGAGACCGGGGTCTATTTACACCGGGGAGCTGTTTTTT
TRBV6-1	-	TRBJ1-5	many	CASSEANRGRNQPQHF	TGTGCCAGCAGTGAAGCGAATCGGGGTCGTAATCAGCCCCAGCATTTT
TRBV28	-	TRBJ1-1	-	CASSSFDGDTEAFF	TGTGCCAGCAGTTCCTTCGACGGGGACACTGAAGCTTTCTTT
TRBV25-1	-	TRBJ2-6	-	CASSAIYAGGANVLTF	TGTGCCAGCAGTGCGATATACGCGGGCGGGGCCAACGTCCTGACTTTC
TRBV7-9	TRBD1	TRBJ2-7	many	CASSLGQGNPYEQYF	TGTGCCAGCAGCTTGGGACAGGGAAACCCCTACGAGCAGTACTTC
TRBV5-1	TRBD1	TRBJ1-3	-	CASSHHPGTGVGNTIYF	TGCGCCAGCAGCCACCACCCCGGGACAGGGGTTGGAAACACCATATATTTT
TRBV4-1	-	TRBJ1-5	-	CASSQDRNREQPQHF	TGCGCCAGCAGCCAAGATAGGAACAGGGAACAGCCCCAGCATTTT
TRBV6-6	-	TRBJ1-1	many	CASSYRLKRMNTEAFF	TGTGCCAGCAGTTACCGATTGAAAAGAATGAACACTGAAGCTTTCTTT
TRBV7-9	-	TRBJ1-3	-	CASSGDNAYTIYF	TGTGCCAGCAGTGGGGACAATGCATACACCATATATTTT
TRBV20-1	-	TRBJ1-4	few	CSATGELAEKLFF	TGCAGTGCTACAGGGGAGCTTGCTGAAAAACTGTTTTTT
TRBV7-6	-	TRBJ2-5	many	CASSSGTTYGETQYF	TGTGCCAGCAGCTCTGGGACCACATACGGAGAGACCCAGTACTTC
TRBV15	-	TRBJ2-1	-	CATSRDNRWVVQGGSEQFF	TGTGCCACCAGCAGAGATAACCGGTGGGTAGTACAGGGAGGCAGTGAGCAGTTCTTC
TRBV9	-	TRBJ2-7	-	CASSVLGSSYEQYF	TGTGCCAGCAGCGTCCTTGGTAGCTCCTACGAGCAGTACTTC
TRBV6-4	TRBD2	TRBJ2-1	once	CASSVRAGGQDNEQFF	TGTGCCAGCAGTGTCCGGGCGGGGGGTCAGGACAATGAGCAGTTCTTC
TRBV27	TRBD2	TRBJ2-3	many	CASSLVPAGSDTQYF	TGTGCCAGCAGTTTAGTTCCAGCGGGGTCAGATACGCAGTATTTT
TRBV28	-	TRBJ2-1	many	CASSLSGAPEQFF	TGTGCCAGCAGTTTAAGCGGAGCGCCTGAGCAGTTCTTC
TRBV3-1	-	TRBJ2-3	few	CASSQSREFGTDTQYF	TGTGCCAGCAGCCAGAGCAGGGAGTTTGGGACAGATACGCAGTATTTT
TRBV7-6	TRBD2	TRBJ2-7	many	CASSPGLAGGTEQYF	TGTGCCAGCAGCCCGGGACTAGCGGGAGGGACCGAGCAGTACTTC
TRBV7-8	-	TRBJ2-1	many	CASSTRTVFNEQFF	TGTGCCAGCAGCACCAGGACAGTATTCAATGAGCAGTTCTTC
TRBV4-1	-	TRBJ2-7	-	CASSQPTGATYEQYF	TGCGCCAGCAGCCAACCTACAGGAGCCACCTACGAGCAGTACTTC
TRBV7-8	TRBD1	TRBJ1-2	many	CASSLDRALFNYGYTF	TGTGCCAGCAGTCTGGACAGGGCGCTCTTTAACTATGGCTACACCTTC
TRBV4-1	-	TRBJ1-1	-	CARTETRGTEAFF	TGCGCCAGAACAGAGACCCGAGGGACTGAAGCTTTCTTT
TRBV7-9	-	TRBJ2-3	many	CASSRLASLRETDTQYF	TGTGCCAGCAGCCGGCTGGCCTCTTTGAGAGAAACAGATACGCAGTATTTT
TRBV6-2/TRBV6-3	TRBD2	TRBJ2-3	many	CASSPSGFTDTQYF	TGTGCCAGCAGTCCTAGCGGCTTCACAGATACGCAGTATTTT
TRBV2	TRBD1	TRBJ1-2	-	CASSEAVTGYDGYTF	TGTGCCAGCAGTGAAGCGGTGACAGGGTATGATGGCTACACCTTC
TRBV27	-	TRBJ1-2	few	CASSDMAGRMDGYTF	TGTGCCAGCAGTGATATGGCAGGGCGGATGGATGGCTACACCTTC
TRBV7-6	TRBD1	TRBJ1-2	few	CASSLDLTGGVNYGCTF	TGTGCCAGCAGCTTAGACCTGACAGGGGGCGTTAACTATGGCTGCACCTTC
TRBV20-1	TRBD2	TRBJ2-1	-	CSAVPTSGGYNEQFF	TGCAGTGCCGTCCCGACTAGCGGGGGCTACAATGAGCAGTTCTTC
TRBV7-6	TRBD1	TRBJ1-2	many	CASSLGQGNGYTF	TGTGCCAGCAGCTTAGGACAGGGAAATGGCTACACCTTC
TRBV30	TRBD1	TRBJ1-2	-	CACADYRGDYGYTF	TGTGCCTGCGCGGATTACAGGGGCGACTATGGCTACACCTTC
TRBV19	-	TRBJ2-7	many	CASSKPDTYEQYF	TGTGCCAGTAGTAAGCCGGATACCTACGAGCAGTACTTC
TRBV5-4	TRBD2	TRBJ2-1	-	CASSPLAGGPRWLDNEQFF	TGTGCCAGCAGCCCTTTAGCGGGGGGGCCAAGATGGTTGGACAATGAGCAGTTCTTC
TRBV5-6	-	TRBJ1-1	many	CASSFSGQTEAFF	TGTGCCAGCAGCTTCAGTGGACAGACTGAAGCTTTCTTT
TRBV11-2	-	TRBJ2-7	once	CASSLGTAPTYEQYF	TGTGCCAGCAGCTTAGGGACAGCCCCAACCTACGAGCAGTACTTC
TRBV15	-	TRBJ2-1	many	CATTLGSDAYNEQFF	TGTGCCACCACCCTAGGCAGCGACGCCTACAATGAGCAGTTCTTC
TRBV7-6	-	TRBJ2-6	-	CARSPSGANVLTF	TGTGCCCGCAGCCCCTCTGGGGCAAACGTCCTGACTTTC
TRBV29-1	TRBD2	TRBJ2-2	many	CSVEDREGQTGELFF	TGCAGCGTTGAAGATCGGGAGGGGCAGACCGGGGAGCTGTTTTTT